What follows are 27 T cell receptor beta chains derived from one specimen sequenced in a study of T cell changes during pregnancy in multiple sclerosis (dated by TCRdb to between 2018 and 2020). The receptor library was made with the immunoSEQ multiplex PCR assay. TCRdb stores this immuneACCESS table with in-frame sequences only. Part of the clones is absent; in the studies checked, under half of the shortfall reflects unresolved V genes, and no reason is known for the rest. Counted in this sample were tens of thousands of clones; more than 85% of them appeared once. The ten largest clonotypes hold around 5.5% of the sample. The specimen comprised CD8+ T cells from peripheral blood mononuclear cells, sampled in the third trimester of pregnancy. Receptors originate from a female donor with multiple sclerosis, enrolled in a pregnancy study.

The chain employs TRBV5-1 and TRBJ2-7; D is uncertain. Germline values: CDR1 SGHRS, CDR2 YFSETQ. The CDR3 is made up of 15 amino acids. Trimming removed 3 bases from V and 4 bases from J, with 17 bases in between. The DNA for the CDR3 is TGCGCCAGCAGCTCCGGGTCCGCTCGGGTTTACGAGCAGTACTTC. Its translation: CASSSGSARVYEQYF.

This chain links TRBV27 with TRBJ2-7; D perhaps matches TRBD2 (8 bases). From germline, CDR1 is MNHEY and CDR2 SMNVEV (reference sequence). The V gene lost 6 bases and the J gene lost 0 bases, with 12 bases spanning the gap. This CDR3 has 14 residues. The CDR3 bases are TGTGCCAGCAGCGGGGGGGACAGCTCCTACGAGCAGTACTTC. It is translated as CASSGGDSSYEQYF.

This chain connects TRBV4-3 to TRBJ2-1; 15 bases match TRBD2. V gave up 0 bases and J gave up 9 bases; unmatched junction bases: 3. Germline lookup yields CDR1 LGHNA and CDR2 YSLEER. The CDR3 contains 16 residues. The CDR3 DNA sequence: TGCGCCAGCAGCCAAGAGTCGGGACTAGCGGGAGGTGAGCAGTTCTTC. Translating it yields CASSQESGLAGGEQFF.

The chain has TRBV16 and TRBJ1-5; D unresolved. V was shortened by 3 bases and J by 1 base, with 13 bases between the two germline ends. CDR1 is KGHSY, CDR2 FQNENV, per germline. The CDR3 consists of 16 residues. The chain's CDR3 is CASSHPPGGSNQPQHF. In DNA form, the CDR3 reads TGTGCCAGCAGCCACCCGCCAGGTGGGAGCAATCAGCCCCAGCATTTT. The variable domain in full, completed from reference TRBV16 and TRBJ1-5, reads GEEVAQTPKHLVRGEGQKAKLYCAPIKGHSYVFWYQQVLKNEFKFLISFQNENVFDETGMPKERFSAKCLPNSPCSLEIQATKLEDSAVYFCASSHPPGGSNQPQHFGDGTRLSIL.

This chain joins TRBV7-9 and TRBJ1-2; D gene ambiguous. Germline V gene data show CDR1 as SEHNR and CDR2 as FQNEAQ (reference sequence). V lost 5 bases and J 2 bases, leaving 15 bases between the germline ends. This CDR3 spans 15 amino acids. The chain's CDR3 is CASSPTLDMNYGYTF. The CDR3 DNA reads TGTGCCAGCAGCCCAACTCTTGACATGAACTATGGCTACACCTTC.

The V gene is TRBV11-3, the J gene TRBJ2-7; 13 bases are shared with TRBD2. Germline values: CDR1 SGHNT, CDR2 YENEEA. The CDR3 contains 15 residues. V lost 5 bases and J lost 6; bases outside the gene matches: 7. The CDR3 here is CASSQRTSGSLEQYF. CDR3 in DNA: TGTGCCAGCAGCCAAAGGACTAGCGGGAGTCTCGAGCAGTACTTC.

There are a few counts of this clone. The V gene is TRBV6-1, the J gene TRBJ1-4; 8 bases agree with TRBD1. The CDR3 runs 15 residues. Germline CDR1 and CDR2: MNHNS and SASEGT. V trimming: 1 base; J trimming: 2 bases; junction bases outside the gene matches: 0. The CDR3 DNA follows: TGTGCCAGCAGTGAAGGGACAGGGACTAATGAAAAACTGTTTTTT. Its protein is CASSEGTGTNEKLFF.

This rearrangement joins TRBV5-6 to TRBJ2-1; D perhaps matches TRBD1 (6 bases). The CDR3 consists of 14 residues. Per the germline V gene, CDR1 is SGHDT and CDR2 is YYEEEE. V dropped 7 bases and J dropped 6 bases, with 17 bases sitting between them. The CDR3 region has the DNA TGTGCCAGCTTTCACGGCCCAGGGGTCAATGAGCAGTTCTTC. Residues: CASFHGPGVNEQFF.

This chain connects TRBV6-6 to TRBJ2-4; possible D gene TRBD2, 6 bases. The germline V and J ends were trimmed by 2 bases and 3 bases, with 14 bases remaining between them. CDR1 and CDR2 (germline): MNHNY, SVGAGI (reference sequence). There are 16 residues in the CDR3. The CDR3 DNA sequence: TGTGCCAGCAGTTACCCCGGGGGTGAGGGCAAAAACATTCAGTACTTC. This sequence encodes CASSYPGGEGKNIQYF.

Only a few counts were recorded for this clone. The chain uses TRBV4-2 and TRBJ2-3, with TRBD2 identical over 10 bases. The junction had 2 bases not matched to a gene; V was cut back by 1 base and J by 4 bases. The CDR3 consists of 15 residues. Germline CDR1 reads LGHNA; CDR2 reads YNFKEQ. CDR3 in amino acids: CASSQASGSADTQYF. CDR3 in DNA: TGTGCCAGCAGCCAAGCTAGCGGGAGTGCAGATACGCAGTATTTT.

The chain carries TRBV6-5 and TRBJ1-2; TRBD1 might be the D (5 bases). Germline V gene data show CDR1 as MNHEY and CDR2 as SVGAGI. The CDR3 covers 16 residues. V shed 4 bases and J shed 0 bases, with 15 bases lying between them. CDR3 protein: CASSWDEQGTNYGYTF. DNA for the CDR3: TGTGCCAGCAGTTGGGATGAGCAGGGCACTAACTATGGCTACACCTTC.

This rearrangement joins TRBV5-4 to TRBJ1-1; D is perhaps TRBD1 (6 bases). Germline V gene lookup returns CDR1 SGHNT and CDR2 YYREEE (reference sequence). Trimming shortened V by 3 bases and J by 3 bases, and 9 bases separated the two germline ends. The length of the CDR3 is 13 residues. As DNA, the CDR3 is TGTGCCAGCAGCTCTAAGGGGGACACTGAAGCTTTCTTT. Translation gives CASSSKGDTEAFF.

This clone was counted once. V and J are TRBV5-4 and TRBJ2-1; 11 nucleotides match TRBD2. The CDR3 contains 12 residues. The J segment lost 7 bases and the V segment lost 7 bases, leaving 1 base of the junction unmatched. Looked up from germline, CDR1 is SGHNT and CDR2 is YYREEE (reference sequence). CDR3 nucleotides: TGTGCCAGCGGGACTAGCGGTAATGAGCAGTTCTTC. It translates to CASGTSGNEQFF.

This rearrangement joins TRBV19 to TRBJ2-7; D is possibly TRBD1 (6 bases). CDR3 length equals 14 residues. V was pared by 5 bases and J by 1 base, with 12 bases between. The germline V gene has CDR1 LNHDA and CDR2 SQIVND (reference sequence). The CDR3 protein is CASSPDRNSYEQYF. In DNA form, the CDR3 reads TGTGCCAGTAGTCCGGACAGAAATTCCTACGAGCAGTACTTC.

This clone came up once. V and J are TRBV29-1 and TRBJ2-2, with D perhaps TRBD2 (5 bases). The CDR3 consists of 14 residues. Germline V CDR1 and CDR2: SQVTM, ANQGSEA. V lost 3 bases, J lost 1 base, and 9 bases lay in between. The CDR3 is CSVDPGMNTGELFF. CDR3 in DNA: TGCAGCGTTGATCCGGGGATGAACACCGGGGAGCTGTTTTTT.

This clone was seen only once. The V call is TRBV19, the J call TRBJ2-7; TRBD1 aligns across 11 bases. Germline V gene data show CDR1 as LNHDA and CDR2 as SQIVND (reference sequence). This CDR3 spans 16 amino acids. Trimming took 2 bases from V and 4 from J; bases not matched to a gene: 7. The CDR3 DNA reads TGTGCCAGTAGTATAAATGGACAGGGGGCAGGGTACGAGCAGTACTTC. The encoded protein is CASSINGQGAGYEQYF.

V usage is TRBV5-1 and J usage is TRBJ1-1; possible D gene TRBD1, 5 bases. This CDR3 is built from 13 residues. In germline, CDR1 is SGHRS, CDR2 YFSETQ. V lost 6 bases to trimming and J lost 1 base, with 10 bases between them. This CDR3 reads CASTFGQNTEAFF. The DNA for the CDR3 is TGCGCCAGCACCTTCGGACAGAACACTGAAGCTTTCTTT.

This chain links TRBV19 with TRBJ2-3, with 13 positions matching TRBD2. The germline V gene has CDR1 LNHDA and CDR2 SQIVND (reference sequence). The CDR3 length is 19 residues. J was trimmed by 3 bases and V by 3 bases; bases with no gene match: 12. The CDR3 nucleotides read TGTGCCAGTAGTATTCCCCGACTAGCGGGAGGTTTAGGTACAGATACGCAGTATTTT. Its translation: CASSIPRLAGGLGTDTQYF.

The CDR3 DNA reads as TGCGCCAGCAGTGAGGCAGGGTACGAGCAGTACTTC. Its protein is CASSEAGYEQYF. The J gene is TRBJ2-7, the V gene TRBV10-2, with a weak D call TRBD1 (5 bases). The CDR3 extends over 12 amino acids. Germline V CDR1 and CDR2: WSHSY, SAAADI. V was cut by 2 bases and J by 4 bases, with 6 bases left in between.

The chain joins TRBV9 to TRBJ2-1, with 7 positions matching TRBD2. The germline V gene has CDR1 SGDLS and CDR2 YYNGEE. The CDR3 is 17 residues long. V lost 2 bases, J lost 0 bases, and 8 bases stayed unmatched. For the CDR3, the DNA is TGTGCCAGCAGCGTTCGGGCTAGCGGAAGCTCCTACAATGAGCAGTTCTTC. Encoded protein: CASSVRASGSSYNEQFF.

V is TRBV9 and J is TRBJ1-1; D gene uncertain. Germline-derived CDR1 and CDR2 are SGDLS and YYNGEE. The CDR3 length is 14 residues. V was trimmed by 3 bases and J by 0 bases, leaving 9 bases between them. This CDR3 is CASSDTVMNTEAFF. The CDR3 coding sequence is TGTGCCAGCAGCGACACAGTCATGAACACTGAAGCTTTCTTT.

The rearrangement uses TRBV4-3 and TRBJ2-7; D is unclear. Trimming removed 1 base from V and 4 bases from J, with 14 bases in between. The germline gives CDR1 LGHNA, CDR2 YSLEER. CDR3 length: 15 amino acids. The CDR3 sequence is CASSQGARLDYEQYF. In nucleotides, the CDR3 is TGCGCCAGCAGCCAAGGGGCTCGTCTCGATTACGAGCAGTACTTC.

V usage is TRBV29-1 and J usage is TRBJ2-3; D perhaps matches TRBD2 (6 bases). Trimming pared 3 bases from V and 4 bases from J, leaving 11 bases between. Germline values: CDR1 SQVTM, CDR2 ANQGSEA. This CDR3 contains 13 residues. The CDR3 sequence: CSVDDWEADTQYF. The CDR3 nucleotides are TGCAGCGTTGATGATTGGGAGGCAGATACGCAGTATTTT.

The chain has TRBV4-3 and TRBJ2-7, with TRBD2 matching 9 bases. The CDR3 loop spans 13 amino acids. Germline lookup yields CDR1 LGHNA and CDR2 YSLEER. The J segment lost 5 bases and the V segment lost 4 bases, leaving 3 bases of the junction unmatched. CDR3 nucleotide sequence: TGCGCCAGCAGCCGAGGCGGGGGGGACGAGCAGTACTTC. It specifies CASSRGGGDEQYF.

This clone has more than one count but fewer than ten. V usage is TRBV7-9 and J usage is TRBJ1-5; a weak D match, TRBD1 (5 bases). Germline values: CDR1 SEHNR, CDR2 FQNEAQ (reference sequence). The CDR3 sequence is 17 residues long. V was pared by 4 bases and J by 5 bases, with 21 bases between. The CDR3 loop is CASSSTRDGGDDQPQHF. The CDR3 DNA reads TGTGCCAGCAGCTCCACTCGAGATGGGGGGGATGATCAGCCCCAGCATTTT.

This clone was recorded once. The V gene is TRBV6-5, the J gene TRBJ2-7; possibly TRBD1 for D (6 bases). CDR1 is MNHEY and CDR2 is SVGAGI in the germline V gene. V lost 2 bases to trimming and J lost 2 bases, with 10 bases between them. The CDR3 extends over 14 amino acids. Written as DNA, the CDR3 is TGTGCCAGCAGTTACGGGGACACTGCCTACGAGCAGTACTTC. This translates into CASSYGDTAYEQYF.

The gene calls are TRBV6-4 and TRBJ2-2; a possible D gene is TRBD1 (6 bases). The germline V and J ends were trimmed by 7 bases and 4 bases, with 13 bases remaining between them. CDR1 MRHNA and CDR2 SNTAGT come from the germline V gene. CDR3 length equals 14 residues. CDR3 sequence reads: CASKDSAPTGELFF. The DNA of the CDR3 is TGTGCCAGCAAGGACAGTGCCCCCACCGGGGAGCTGTTTTTT.